This T cell receptor (beta chain) emerged from a study of blood T cell repertoires in COVID-19 (dated by TCRdb to between 2020 and 2021). Regarding the research as a whole: Collaborator samples came from the United States, Italy and Spain and covered acute and convalescent phases of COVID-19. Where HLA class I and class II types were available, the types were taken from metadata supplied by the sample provider, not from assay-based typing. Samples were obtained from the ongoing ImmuneRACE study (first 160 participants) and from about 1,300 subjects provided by 6 global collaborators. The material from the prospective study consisted of cDNA or gDNA derived from T cells, B-cell-depleted T cells, or PBMCs. A freely available public database, intended as a resource for researchers studying the immune response to SARS-CoV-2, is where the repertoires were released. Sample metadata almost always included a de-identified subject ID, COVID-19 status, age in years and sex. The dataset comprised deeply sampled blood TCRbeta repertoires from subjects exposed to, actively infected with, or recovered from COVID-19.

Collaborating institutions collected whole blood in K2EDTA tubes following their own protocols. For TCRbeta analysis, collaborator samples were shipped as frozen whole blood, as isolated PBMCs, or as DNA extracted from either sample type. The immunoSEQ Assay, a bias-controlled multiplex PCR, was used to amplify TCRbeta CDR3 regions from genomic DNA. The paper's data handling went like this. The number of nucleated cells in each sample was estimated by amplification of reference gene primers within the assay. To quantify the absolute abundance of each unique TCRbeta CDR3 rearrangement, sequence reads were collapsed and filtered. For each sample, productive Simpson clonality was calculated as the square root of Simpson's diversity index over productive rearrangements. Sourced from immuneACCESS, this table was stored by TCRdb with only in-frame sequences that have V and J called. A share of the clones is absent; for the studies checked, an unresolved V gene accounts for under half, and the remainder has no known explanation. V, J and clone size derive from that table, while D and trimming were established from the DNA sequence. The sample includes 200,000 to 250,000 clones, with 65% to 85% observed a single time. About 13% of the sample lies in the top ten.

As to this clone: Its antigen target is currently unknown. No base-level quality is on record; no much larger clone is a single base apart.

General conclusions and limits of the study: The quantity of clinical and demographic metadata differed by source and by participant and was supplied without curation.

The sample comprised peripheral blood. The sequence was collected from a human donor in a cohort sampled during active COVID-19.

The CDR3 region has the sequence CASSQDRGTGNIQYF. The bases read TGCGCCAGCAGCCAAGATCGGGGAACCGGAAACATTCAGTACTTC. The chain joins TRBV4-1 to TRBJ2-4; TRBD2 could be the D gene, as 5 bases match. V loses 0 bases of germline sequence and J loses 6 bases, and the interval between the two ends is 12 bases. From cysteine to phenylalanine, the CDR3 is 15 amino acids long. Here the CDR3 DNA is all that survives: 45 bases in frame from base 1. CDR1 MGHRA and CDR2 YSYEKL were looked up in the germline V gene.